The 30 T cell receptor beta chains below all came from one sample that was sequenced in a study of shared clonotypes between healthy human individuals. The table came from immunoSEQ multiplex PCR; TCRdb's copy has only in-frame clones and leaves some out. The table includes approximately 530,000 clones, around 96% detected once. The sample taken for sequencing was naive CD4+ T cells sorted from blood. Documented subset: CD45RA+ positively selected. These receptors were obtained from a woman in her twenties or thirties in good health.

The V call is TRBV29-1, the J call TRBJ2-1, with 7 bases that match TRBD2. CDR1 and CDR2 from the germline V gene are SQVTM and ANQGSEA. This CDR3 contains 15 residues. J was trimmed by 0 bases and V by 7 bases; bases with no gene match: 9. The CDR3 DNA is TGCAGCGCCGGATTTTGGGGGGGCTCCTACAATGAGCAGTTCTTC. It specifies CSAGFWGGSYNEQFF.

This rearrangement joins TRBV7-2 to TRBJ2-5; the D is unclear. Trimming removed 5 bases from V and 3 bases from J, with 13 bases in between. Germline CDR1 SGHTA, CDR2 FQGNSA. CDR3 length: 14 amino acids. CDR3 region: CASSLRAVEETQYF. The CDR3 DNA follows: TGTGCCAGCAGCCTTAGGGCAGTCGAAGAGACCCAGTACTTC.

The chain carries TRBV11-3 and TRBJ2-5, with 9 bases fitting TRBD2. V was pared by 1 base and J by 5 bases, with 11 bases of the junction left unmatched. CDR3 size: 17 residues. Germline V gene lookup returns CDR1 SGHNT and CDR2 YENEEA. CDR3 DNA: TGTGCCAGCAGCTTAGCCCCGCATAGCGGGAGTGAGGAGACCCAGTACTTC. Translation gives CASSLAPHSGSEETQYF.

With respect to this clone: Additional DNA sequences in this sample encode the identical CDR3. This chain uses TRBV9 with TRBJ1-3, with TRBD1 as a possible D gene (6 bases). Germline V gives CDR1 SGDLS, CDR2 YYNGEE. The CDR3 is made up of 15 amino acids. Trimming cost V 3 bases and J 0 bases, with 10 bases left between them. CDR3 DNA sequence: TGTGCCAGCAGCGCCACAGGGTTCTCTGGAAACACCATATATTTT. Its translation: CASSATGFSGNTIYF.

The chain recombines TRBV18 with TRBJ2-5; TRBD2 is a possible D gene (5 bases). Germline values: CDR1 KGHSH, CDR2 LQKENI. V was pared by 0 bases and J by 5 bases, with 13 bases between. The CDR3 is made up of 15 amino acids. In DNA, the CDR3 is TGTGCCAGCTCACCACCCGGGGTGCCTGGGGAGACCCAGTACTTC. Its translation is CASSPPGVPGETQYF.

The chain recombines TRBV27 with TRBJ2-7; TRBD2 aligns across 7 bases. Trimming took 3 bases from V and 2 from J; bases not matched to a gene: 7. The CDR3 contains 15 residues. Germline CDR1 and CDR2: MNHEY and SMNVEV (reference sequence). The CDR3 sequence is CASSFSAGVPYEQYF. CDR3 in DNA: TGTGCCAGCAGTTTTAGTGCGGGAGTCCCCTACGAGCAGTACTTC.

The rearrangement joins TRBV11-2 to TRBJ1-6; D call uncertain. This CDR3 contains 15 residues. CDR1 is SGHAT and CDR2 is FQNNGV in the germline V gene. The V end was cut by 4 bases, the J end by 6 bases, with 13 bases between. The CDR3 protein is CASSSIKRINSPLHF. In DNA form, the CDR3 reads TGTGCCAGCAGCTCGATTAAAAGAATTAATTCACCCCTCCACTTT.

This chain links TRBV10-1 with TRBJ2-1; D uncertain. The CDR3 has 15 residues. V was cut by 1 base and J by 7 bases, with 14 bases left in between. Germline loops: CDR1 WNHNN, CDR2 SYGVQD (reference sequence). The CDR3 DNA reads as TGCGCCAGCAGTGAGTATCCCCTAGGCAGGAATGAGCAGTTCTTC. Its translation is CASSEYPLGRNEQFF.

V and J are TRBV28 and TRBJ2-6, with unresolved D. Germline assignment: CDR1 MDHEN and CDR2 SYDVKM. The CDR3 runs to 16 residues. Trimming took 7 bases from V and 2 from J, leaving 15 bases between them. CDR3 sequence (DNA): TGTGCCAGCATAGGACGCAGTGATACTGGGGCCAACGTCCTGACTTTC. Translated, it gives CASIGRSDTGANVLTF.

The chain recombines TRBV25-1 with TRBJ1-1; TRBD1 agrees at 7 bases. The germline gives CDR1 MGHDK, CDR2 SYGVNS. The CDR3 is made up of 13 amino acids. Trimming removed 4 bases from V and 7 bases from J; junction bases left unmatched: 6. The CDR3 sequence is CASSVPGGIEAFF. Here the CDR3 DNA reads TGTGCCAGCAGTGTGCCAGGGGGAATTGAAGCTTTCTTT. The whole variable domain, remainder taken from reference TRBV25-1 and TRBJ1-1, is EADIYQTPRYLVIGTGKKITLECSQTMGHDKMYWYQQDPGMELHLIHYSYGVNSTEKGDLSSESTVSRIRTEHFPLTLESARPSHTSQYLCASSVPGGIEAFFGQGTRLTVV.

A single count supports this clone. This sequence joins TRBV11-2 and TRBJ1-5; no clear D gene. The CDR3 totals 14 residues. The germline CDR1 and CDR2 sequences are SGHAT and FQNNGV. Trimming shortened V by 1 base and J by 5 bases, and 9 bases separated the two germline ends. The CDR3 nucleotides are TGTGCCAGCAGCTTAGCAGTGGGCGATCAGCCCCAGCATTTT. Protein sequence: CASSLAVGDQPQHF.

The CDR3 nucleotides are TGTGCCAGTAGCTGGGGCCACAATGAGCAGTTCTTC. Encoded protein: CASSWGHNEQFF. The V gene is TRBV19, the J gene TRBJ2-1; D may be TRBD1 (5 bases). Trimming pared 6 bases from V and 5 bases from J, leaving 8 bases between. Germline V gene sequence: CDR1 LNHDA, CDR2 SQIVND (reference sequence). The CDR3 contains 12 residues.

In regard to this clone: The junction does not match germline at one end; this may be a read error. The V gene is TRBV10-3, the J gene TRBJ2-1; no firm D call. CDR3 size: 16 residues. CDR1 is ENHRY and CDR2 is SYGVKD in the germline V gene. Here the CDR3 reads CALASIEAVHYNGQFF. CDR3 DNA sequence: TGTGCCCTCGCGTCCATCGAGGCGGTACACTACAATGGGCAGTTCTTC.

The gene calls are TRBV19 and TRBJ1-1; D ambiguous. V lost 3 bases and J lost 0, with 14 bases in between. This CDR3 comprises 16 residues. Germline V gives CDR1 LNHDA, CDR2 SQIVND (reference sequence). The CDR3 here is CASSILGSAMNTEAFF. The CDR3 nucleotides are TGTGCCAGTAGTATTTTGGGCAGTGCCATGAACACTGAAGCTTTCTTT.

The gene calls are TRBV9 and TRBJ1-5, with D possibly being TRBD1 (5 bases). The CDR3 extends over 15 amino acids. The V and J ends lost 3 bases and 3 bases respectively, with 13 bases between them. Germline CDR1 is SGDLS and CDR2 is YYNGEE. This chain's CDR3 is CASSESGAANQPQHF. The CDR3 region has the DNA TGTGCCAGCAGCGAGAGTGGGGCGGCCAATCAGCCCCAGCATTTT.

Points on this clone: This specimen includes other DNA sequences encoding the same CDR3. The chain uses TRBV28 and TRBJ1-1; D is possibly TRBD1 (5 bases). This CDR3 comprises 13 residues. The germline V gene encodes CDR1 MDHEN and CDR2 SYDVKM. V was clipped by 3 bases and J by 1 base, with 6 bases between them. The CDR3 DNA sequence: TGTGCCAGCAGTTTCGGGGGGAACACTGAAGCTTTCTTT. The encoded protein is CASSFGGNTEAFF.

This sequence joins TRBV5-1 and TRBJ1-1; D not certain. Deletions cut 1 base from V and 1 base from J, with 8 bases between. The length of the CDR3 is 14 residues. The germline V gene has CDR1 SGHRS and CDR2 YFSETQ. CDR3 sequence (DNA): TGCGCCAGCAGCTTGATACAGACGAACACTGAAGCTTTCTTT. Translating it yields CASSLIQTNTEAFF.

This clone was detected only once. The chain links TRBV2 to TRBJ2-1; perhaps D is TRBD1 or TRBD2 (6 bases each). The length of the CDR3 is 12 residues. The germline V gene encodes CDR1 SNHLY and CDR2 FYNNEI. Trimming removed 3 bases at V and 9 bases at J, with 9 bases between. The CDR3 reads CASSDRGLEQFF. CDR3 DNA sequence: TGTGCCAGCAGTGATCGGGGGCTTGAGCAGTTCTTC.

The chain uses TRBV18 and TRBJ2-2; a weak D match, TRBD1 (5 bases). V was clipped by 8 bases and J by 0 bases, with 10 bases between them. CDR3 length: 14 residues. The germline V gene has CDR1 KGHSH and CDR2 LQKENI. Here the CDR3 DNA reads TGTGCCAGCCAGGGAACGTCGAACACCGGGGAGCTGTTTTTT. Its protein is CASQGTSNTGELFF.

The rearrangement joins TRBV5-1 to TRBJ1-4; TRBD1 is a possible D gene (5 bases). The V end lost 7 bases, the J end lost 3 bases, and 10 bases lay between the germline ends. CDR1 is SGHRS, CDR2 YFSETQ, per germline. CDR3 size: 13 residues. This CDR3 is CASQRGANEKLFF. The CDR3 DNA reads TGCGCCAGCCAACGAGGGGCTAATGAAAAACTGTTTTTT. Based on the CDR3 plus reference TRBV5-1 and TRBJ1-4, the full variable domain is KAGVTQTPRYLIKTRGQQVTLSCSPISGHRSVSWYQQTPGQGLQFLFEYFSETQRNKGNFPGRFSGRQFSNSRSEMNVSTLELGDSALYLCASQRGANEKLFFGSGTQLSVL.

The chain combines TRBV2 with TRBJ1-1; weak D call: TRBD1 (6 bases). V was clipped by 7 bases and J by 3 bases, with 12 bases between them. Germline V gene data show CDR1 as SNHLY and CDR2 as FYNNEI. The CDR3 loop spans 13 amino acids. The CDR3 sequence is CASKGKGDTEAFF. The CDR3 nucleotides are TGTGCCAGCAAAGGAAAGGGGGACACTGAAGCTTTCTTT.

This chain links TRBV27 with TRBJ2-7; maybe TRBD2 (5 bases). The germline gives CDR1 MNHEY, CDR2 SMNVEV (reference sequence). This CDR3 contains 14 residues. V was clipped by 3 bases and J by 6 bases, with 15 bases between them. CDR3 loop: CASSFMASRGEQYF. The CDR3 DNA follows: TGTGCCAGCAGTTTCATGGCTAGCCGGGGCGAGCAGTACTTC.

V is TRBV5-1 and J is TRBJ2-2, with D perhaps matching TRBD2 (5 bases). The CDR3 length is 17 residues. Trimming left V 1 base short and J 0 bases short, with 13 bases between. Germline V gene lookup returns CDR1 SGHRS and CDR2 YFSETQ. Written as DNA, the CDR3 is TGCGCCAGCAGCTTGACGCGGCTAGCTGCGAACACCGGGGAGCTGTTTTTT. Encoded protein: CASSLTRLAANTGELFF.

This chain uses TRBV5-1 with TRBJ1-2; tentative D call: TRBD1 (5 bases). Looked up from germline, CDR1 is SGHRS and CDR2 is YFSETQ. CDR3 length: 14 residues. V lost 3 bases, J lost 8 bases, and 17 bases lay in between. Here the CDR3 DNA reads TGCGCCAGCAGCTCCGGCCAGGGTTTATTGGGCTACACCTTC. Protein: CASSSGQGLLGYTF.

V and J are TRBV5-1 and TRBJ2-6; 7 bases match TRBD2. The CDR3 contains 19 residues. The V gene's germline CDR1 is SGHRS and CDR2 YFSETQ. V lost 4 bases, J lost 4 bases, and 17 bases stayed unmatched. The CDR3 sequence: CASSGMRWEGPGGANVLTF. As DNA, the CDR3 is TGCGCCAGCAGCGGGATGAGGTGGGAGGGCCCGGGAGGGGCCAACGTCCTGACTTTC.

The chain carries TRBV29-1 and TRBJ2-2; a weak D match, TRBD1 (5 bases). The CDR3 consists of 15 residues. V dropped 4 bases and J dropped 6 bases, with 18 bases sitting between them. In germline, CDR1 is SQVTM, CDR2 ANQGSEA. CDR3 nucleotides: TGCAGCGTTGGGTCGACAGATTCTGTTCCCGGGGAGCTGTTTTTT. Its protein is CSVGSTDSVPGELFF.

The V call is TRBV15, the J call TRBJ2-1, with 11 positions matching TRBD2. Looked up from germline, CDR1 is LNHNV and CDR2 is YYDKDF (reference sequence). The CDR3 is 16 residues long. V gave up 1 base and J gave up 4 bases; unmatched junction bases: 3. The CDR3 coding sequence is TGTGCCACCAGCAGAGCCGGGACTAGCGGTTACAATGAGCAGTTCTTC. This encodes CATSRAGTSGYNEQFF.

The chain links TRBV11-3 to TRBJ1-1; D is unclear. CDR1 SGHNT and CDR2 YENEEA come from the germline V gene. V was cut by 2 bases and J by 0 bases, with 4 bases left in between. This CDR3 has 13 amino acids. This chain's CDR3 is CASSLQVNTEAFF. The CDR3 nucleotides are TGTGCCAGCAGCTTACAGGTGAACACTGAAGCTTTCTTT.

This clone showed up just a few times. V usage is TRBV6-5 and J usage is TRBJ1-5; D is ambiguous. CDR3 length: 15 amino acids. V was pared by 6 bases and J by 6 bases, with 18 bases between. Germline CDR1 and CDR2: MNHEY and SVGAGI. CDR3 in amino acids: CASSRNRHSGQPQHF. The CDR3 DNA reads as TGTGCCAGCAGCCGCAACCGACACTCGGGTCAGCCCCAGCATTTT.

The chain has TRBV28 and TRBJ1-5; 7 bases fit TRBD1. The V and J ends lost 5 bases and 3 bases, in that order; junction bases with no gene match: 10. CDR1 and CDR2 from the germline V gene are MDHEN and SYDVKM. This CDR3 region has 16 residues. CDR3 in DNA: TGTGCCAGCAGTCCTAGACAGGGCCGGATCAATCAGCCCCAGCATTTT. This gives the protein CASSPRQGRINQPQHF. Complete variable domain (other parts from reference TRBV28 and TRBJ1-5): DVKVTQSSRYLVKRTGEKVFLECVQDMDHENMFWYRQDPGLGLRLIYFSYDVKMKEKGDIPEGYSVSREKKERFSLILESASTNQTSMYLCASSPRQGRINQPQHFGDGTRLSIL.